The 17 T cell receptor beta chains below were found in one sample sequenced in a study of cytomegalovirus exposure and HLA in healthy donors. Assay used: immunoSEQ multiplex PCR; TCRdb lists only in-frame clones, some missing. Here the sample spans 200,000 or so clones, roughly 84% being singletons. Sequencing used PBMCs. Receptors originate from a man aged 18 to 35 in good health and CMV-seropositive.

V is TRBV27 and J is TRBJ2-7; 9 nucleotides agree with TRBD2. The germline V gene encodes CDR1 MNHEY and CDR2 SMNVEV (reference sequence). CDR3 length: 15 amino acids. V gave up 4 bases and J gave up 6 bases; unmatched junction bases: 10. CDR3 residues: CASSSPASGIREQYF. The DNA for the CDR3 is TGTGCCAGCAGTTCTCCCGCTAGCGGGATACGCGAGCAGTACTTC.

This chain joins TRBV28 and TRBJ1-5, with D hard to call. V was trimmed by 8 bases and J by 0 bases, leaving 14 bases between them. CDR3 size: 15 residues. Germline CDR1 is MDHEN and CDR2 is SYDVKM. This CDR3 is CASLRRPYSNQPQHF. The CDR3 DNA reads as TGTGCCAGCCTGCGGCGACCATATAGCAATCAGCCCCAGCATTTT.

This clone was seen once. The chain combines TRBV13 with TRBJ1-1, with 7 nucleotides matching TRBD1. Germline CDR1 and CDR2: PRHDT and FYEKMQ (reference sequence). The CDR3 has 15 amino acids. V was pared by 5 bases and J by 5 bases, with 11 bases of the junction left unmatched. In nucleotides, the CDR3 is TGTGCCAGCAGCGGGAACAGGGGAGAGGTGACTGAAGCTTTCTTT. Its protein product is CASSGNRGEVTEAFF.

The CDR3 nucleotides are TGTGCCAGTAGTATTCCCCTTGGCATGGGCAATCAGCCCCAGCATTTT. The encoded protein is CASSIPLGMGNQPQHF. This rearrangement joins TRBV19 to TRBJ1-5, with D unresolved. Germline V gene lookup returns CDR1 LNHDA and CDR2 SQIVND (reference sequence). The CDR3 is 16 residues long. V was trimmed by 3 bases and J by 2 bases, leaving 14 bases between them.

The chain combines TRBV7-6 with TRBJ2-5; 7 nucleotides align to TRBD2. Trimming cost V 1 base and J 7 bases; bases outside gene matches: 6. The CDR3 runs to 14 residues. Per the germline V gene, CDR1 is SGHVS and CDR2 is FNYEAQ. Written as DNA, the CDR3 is TGTGCCAGCAGCTTAGAGGGCGGGAGAGGGACCCAGTACTTC. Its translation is CASSLEGGRGTQYF.

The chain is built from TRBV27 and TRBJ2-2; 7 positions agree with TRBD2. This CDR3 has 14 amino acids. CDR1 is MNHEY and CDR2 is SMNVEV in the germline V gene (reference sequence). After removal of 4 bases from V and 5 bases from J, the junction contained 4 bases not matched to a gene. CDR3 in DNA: TGTGCCAGCAGTTCGAAAGCGGGGACCGGGGAGCTGTTTTTT. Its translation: CASSSKAGTGELFF.

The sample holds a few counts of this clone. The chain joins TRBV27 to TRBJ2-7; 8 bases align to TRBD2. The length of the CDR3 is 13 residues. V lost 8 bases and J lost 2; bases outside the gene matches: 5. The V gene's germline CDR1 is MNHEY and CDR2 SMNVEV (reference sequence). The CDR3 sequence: CASGGGRAYEQYF. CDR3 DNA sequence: TGTGCCAGCGGCGGGGGGCGAGCCTACGAGCAGTACTTC.

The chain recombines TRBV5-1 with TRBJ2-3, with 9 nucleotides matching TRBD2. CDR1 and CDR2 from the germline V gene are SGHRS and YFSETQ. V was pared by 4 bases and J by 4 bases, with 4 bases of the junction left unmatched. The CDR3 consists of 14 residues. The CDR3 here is CASSAGGVPDTQYF. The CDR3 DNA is TGCGCCAGCAGCGCGGGAGGGGTGCCAGATACGCAGTATTTT.

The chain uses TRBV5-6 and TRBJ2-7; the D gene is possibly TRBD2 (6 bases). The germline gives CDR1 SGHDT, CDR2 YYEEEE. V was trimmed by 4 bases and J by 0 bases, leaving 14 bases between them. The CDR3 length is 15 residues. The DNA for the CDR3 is TGTGCCAGCAGCCCCAGGGTAGCGGCCTCCTACGAGCAGTACTTC. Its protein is CASSPRVAASYEQYF.

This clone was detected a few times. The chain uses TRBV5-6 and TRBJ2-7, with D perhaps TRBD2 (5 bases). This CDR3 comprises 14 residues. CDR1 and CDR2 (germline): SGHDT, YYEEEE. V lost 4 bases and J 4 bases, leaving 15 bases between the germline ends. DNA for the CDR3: TGTGCCAGCAGCCTGGACTCATTTCAATACGAGCAGTACTTC. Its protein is CASSLDSFQYEQYF.

Here the CDR3 reads CASSIASGGRLDTQYF. CDR3 in DNA: TGTGCCAGTAGTATAGCGTCGGGCGGGAGGTTGGATACGCAGTATTTT. The V call is TRBV19, the J call TRBJ2-3, with TRBD2 matching 8 bases. This CDR3 contains 16 residues. Per the germline V gene, CDR1 is LNHDA and CDR2 is SQIVND (reference sequence). The ends lost 1 base at V and 6 bases at J; junction bases unmatched: 9.

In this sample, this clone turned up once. The CDR3 nucleotides are TGTGCCAGCAGTTATGATAGCCGAATCGGCTACACCTTC. Its translation is CASSYDSRIGYTF. The rearrangement uses TRBV6-5 and TRBJ1-2; D call uncertain. Trimming took 3 bases from V and 8 from J, leaving 13 bases between them. The CDR3 contains 13 residues. Per germline, CDR1 MNHEY and CDR2 SVGAGI.

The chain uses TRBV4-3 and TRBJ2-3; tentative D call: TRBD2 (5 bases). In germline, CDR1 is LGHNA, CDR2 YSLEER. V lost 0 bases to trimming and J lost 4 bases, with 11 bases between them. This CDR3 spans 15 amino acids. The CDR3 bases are TGCGCCAGCAGCCAAGATCGGCGGGTCCCAGATACGCAGTATTTT. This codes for CASSQDRRVPDTQYF.

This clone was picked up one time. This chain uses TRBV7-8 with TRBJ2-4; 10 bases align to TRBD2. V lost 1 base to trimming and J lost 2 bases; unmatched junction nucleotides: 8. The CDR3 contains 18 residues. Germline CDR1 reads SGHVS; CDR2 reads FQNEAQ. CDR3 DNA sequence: TGTGCCAGCAGCTTAGAGGCAGCGGGAGGGCTATCCAAAAACATTCAGTACTTC. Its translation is CASSLEAAGGLSKNIQYF.

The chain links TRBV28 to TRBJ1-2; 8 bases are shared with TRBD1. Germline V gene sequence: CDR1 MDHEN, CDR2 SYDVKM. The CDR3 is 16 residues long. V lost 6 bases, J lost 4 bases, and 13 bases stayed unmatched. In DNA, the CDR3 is TGTGCCAGCAGGCGCCCCGGGACAGGCGAATCCTATGGCTACACCTTC. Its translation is CASRRPGTGESYGYTF.

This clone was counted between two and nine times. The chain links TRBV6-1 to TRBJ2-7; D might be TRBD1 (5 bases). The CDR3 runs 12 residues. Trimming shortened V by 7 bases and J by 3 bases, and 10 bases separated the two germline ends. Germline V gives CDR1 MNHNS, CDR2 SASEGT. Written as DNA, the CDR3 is TGTGCCAGCACAGGGATTAGCTACGAGCAGTACTTC. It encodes CASTGISYEQYF.

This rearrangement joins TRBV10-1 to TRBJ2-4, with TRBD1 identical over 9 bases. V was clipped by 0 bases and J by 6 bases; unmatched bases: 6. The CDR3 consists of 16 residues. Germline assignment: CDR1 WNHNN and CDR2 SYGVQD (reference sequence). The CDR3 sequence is CASSESRDRAGNIQYF. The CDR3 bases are TGCGCCAGCAGTGAGTCGAGGGACAGGGCGGGAAACATTCAGTACTTC.